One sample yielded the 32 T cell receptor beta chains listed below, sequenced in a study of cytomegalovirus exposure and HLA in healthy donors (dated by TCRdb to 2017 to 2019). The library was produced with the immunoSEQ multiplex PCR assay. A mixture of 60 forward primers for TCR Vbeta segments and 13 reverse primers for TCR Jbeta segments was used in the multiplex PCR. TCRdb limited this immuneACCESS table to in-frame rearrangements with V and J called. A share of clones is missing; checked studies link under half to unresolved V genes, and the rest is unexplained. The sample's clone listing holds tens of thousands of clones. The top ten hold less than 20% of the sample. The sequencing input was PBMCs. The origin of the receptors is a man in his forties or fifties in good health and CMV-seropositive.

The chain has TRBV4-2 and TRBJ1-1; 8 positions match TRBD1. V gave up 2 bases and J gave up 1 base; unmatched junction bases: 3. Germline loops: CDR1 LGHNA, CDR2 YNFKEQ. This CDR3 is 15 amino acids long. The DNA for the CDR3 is TGTGCCAGCAGCCAACCGGACAGGGCGAACACTGAAGCTTTCTTT. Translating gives CASSQPDRANTEAFF.

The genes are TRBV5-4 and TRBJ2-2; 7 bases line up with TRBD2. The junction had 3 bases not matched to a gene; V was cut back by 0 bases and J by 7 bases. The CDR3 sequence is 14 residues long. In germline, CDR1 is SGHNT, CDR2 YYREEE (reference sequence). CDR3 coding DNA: TGTGCCAGCAGCTTGGTCAAGCGGGGCGGGGAGCTGTTTTTT. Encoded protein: CASSLVKRGGELFF.

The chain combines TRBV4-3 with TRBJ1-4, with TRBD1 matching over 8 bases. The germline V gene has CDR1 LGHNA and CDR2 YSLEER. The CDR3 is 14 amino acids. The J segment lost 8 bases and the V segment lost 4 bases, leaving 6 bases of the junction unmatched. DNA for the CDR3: TGCGCCAGCAGCCTGACAGGGGTCGGCGAAAAACTGTTTTTT. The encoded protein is CASSLTGVGEKLFF.

The CDR3 DNA follows: TGTGCCAGCAGCTCCGGAGGGTTTTATGGCTACACCTTC. Translating it yields CASSSGGFYGYTF. The rearrangement joins TRBV7-2 to TRBJ1-2; D uncertain. The germline V gene has CDR1 SGHTA and CDR2 FQGNSA. Trimming left V 4 bases short and J 5 bases short, with 11 bases between. This CDR3 comprises 13 residues. Full variable domain (missing parts from reference TRBV7-2 and TRBJ1-2): GAGVSQSPSNKVTEKGKDVELRCDPISGHTALYWYRQSLGQGLEFLIYFQGNSAPDKSGLPSDRFSAERTGGSVSTLTIQRTQQEDSAVYLCASSSGGFYGYTFGSGTRLTVV.

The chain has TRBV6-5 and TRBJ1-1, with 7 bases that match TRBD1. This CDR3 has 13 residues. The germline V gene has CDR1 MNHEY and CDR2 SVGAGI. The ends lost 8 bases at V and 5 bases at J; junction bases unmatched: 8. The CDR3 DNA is TGTGCCAGCGTATACAGGGGTGGGACTGAAGCTTTCTTT. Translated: CASVYRGGTEAFF.

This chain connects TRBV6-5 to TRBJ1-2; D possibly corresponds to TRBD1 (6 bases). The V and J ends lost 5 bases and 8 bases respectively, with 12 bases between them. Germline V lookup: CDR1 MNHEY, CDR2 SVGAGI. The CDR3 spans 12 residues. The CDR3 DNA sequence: TGTGCCAGCAGTCCGGGGGGGGCAGGCTACACCTTC. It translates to CASSPGGAGYTF.

The CDR3 here is CASSEAPGSYGYTF. CDR3 nucleotide sequence: TGTGCCAGCAGTGAAGCGCCGGGATCATATGGCTACACCTTC. The J gene is TRBJ1-2, the V gene TRBV2; D unclear. Trimming left V 0 bases short and J 5 bases short, with 10 bases between. Germline V gives CDR1 SNHLY, CDR2 FYNNEI. CDR3 length: 14 amino acids.

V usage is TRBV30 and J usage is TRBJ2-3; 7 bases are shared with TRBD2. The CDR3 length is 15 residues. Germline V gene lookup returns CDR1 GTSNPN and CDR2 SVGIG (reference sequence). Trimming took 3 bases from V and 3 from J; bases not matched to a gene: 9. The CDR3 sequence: CAWRAARGGTDTQYF. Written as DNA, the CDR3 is TGTGCCTGGAGGGCCGCTAGGGGAGGGACAGATACGCAGTATTTT.

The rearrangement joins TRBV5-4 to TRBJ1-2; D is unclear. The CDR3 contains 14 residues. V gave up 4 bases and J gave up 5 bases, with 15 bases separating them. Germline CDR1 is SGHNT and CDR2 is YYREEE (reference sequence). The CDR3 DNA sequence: TGTGCCAGCAGCCGGTCTACCCCGACTTATGGCTACACCTTC. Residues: CASSRSTPTYGYTF.

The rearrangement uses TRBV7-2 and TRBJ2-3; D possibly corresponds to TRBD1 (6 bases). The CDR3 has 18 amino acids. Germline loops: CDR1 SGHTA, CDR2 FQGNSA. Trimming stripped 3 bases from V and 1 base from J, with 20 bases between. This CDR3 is CASSLSHGTTVRTDTQYF. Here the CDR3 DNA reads TGTGCCAGCAGCTTGAGTCACGGGACAACCGTCCGCACAGATACGCAGTATTTT.

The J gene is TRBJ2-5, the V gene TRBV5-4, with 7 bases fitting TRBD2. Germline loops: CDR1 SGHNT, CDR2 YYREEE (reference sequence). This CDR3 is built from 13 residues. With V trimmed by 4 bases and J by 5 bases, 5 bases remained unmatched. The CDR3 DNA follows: TGTGCCAGCAGCCCGACTAGCTGGGAGACCCAGTACTTC. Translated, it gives CASSPTSWETQYF.

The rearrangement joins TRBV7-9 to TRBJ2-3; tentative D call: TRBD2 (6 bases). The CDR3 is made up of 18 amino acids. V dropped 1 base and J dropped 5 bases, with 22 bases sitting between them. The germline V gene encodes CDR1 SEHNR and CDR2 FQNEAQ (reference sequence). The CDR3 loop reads CASSLVSRVREAKDTQYF. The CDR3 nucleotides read TGTGCCAGCAGCTTAGTTTCAAGGGTCAGGGAGGCGAAAGATACGCAGTATTTT.

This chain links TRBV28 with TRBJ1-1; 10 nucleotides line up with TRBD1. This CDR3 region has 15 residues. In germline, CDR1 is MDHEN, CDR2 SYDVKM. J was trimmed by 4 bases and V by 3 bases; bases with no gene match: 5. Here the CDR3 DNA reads TGTGCCAGCAGTTTGGGACAGGGGCCGACCACTGAAGCTTTCTTT. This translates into CASSLGQGPTTEAFF. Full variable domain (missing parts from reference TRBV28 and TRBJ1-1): DVKVTQSSRYLVKRTGEKVFLECVQDMDHENMFWYRQDPGLGLRLIYFSYDVKMKEKGDIPEGYSVSREKKERFSLILESASTNQTSMYLCASSLGQGPTTEAFFGQGTRLTVV.

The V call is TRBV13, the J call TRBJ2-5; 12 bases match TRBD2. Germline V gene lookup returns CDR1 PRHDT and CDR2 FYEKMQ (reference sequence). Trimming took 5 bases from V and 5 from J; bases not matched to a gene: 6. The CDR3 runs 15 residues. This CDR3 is CASSLLAGGPETQYF. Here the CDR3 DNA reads TGTGCCAGCAGCCTTCTAGCGGGAGGGCCGGAGACCCAGTACTTC.

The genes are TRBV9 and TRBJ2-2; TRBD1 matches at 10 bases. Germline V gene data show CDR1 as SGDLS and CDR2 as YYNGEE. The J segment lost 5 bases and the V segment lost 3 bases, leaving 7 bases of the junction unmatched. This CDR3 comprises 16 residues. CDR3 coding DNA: TGTGCCAGCAGCGGGATCCGGGACAGGGGAACCGGGGAGCTGTTTTTT. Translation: CASSGIRDRGTGELFF.

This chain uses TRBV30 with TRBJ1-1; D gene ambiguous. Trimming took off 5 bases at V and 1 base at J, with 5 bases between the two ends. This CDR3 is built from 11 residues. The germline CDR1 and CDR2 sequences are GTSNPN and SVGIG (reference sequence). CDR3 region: CAWQRNTEAFF. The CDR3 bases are TGTGCCTGGCAGCGGAACACTGAAGCTTTCTTT.

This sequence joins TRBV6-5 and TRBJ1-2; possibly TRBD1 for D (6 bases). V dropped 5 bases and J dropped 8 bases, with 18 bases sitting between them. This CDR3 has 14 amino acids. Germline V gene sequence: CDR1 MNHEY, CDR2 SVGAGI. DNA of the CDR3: TGTGCCAGCAGTAGGACAGACGGGCGCCTGGGCTACACCTTC. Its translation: CASSRTDGRLGYTF.

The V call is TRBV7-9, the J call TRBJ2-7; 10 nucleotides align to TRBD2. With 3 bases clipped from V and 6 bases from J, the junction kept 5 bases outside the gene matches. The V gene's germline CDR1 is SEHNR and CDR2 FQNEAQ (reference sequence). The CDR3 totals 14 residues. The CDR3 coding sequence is TGTGCCAGCAGCTTCCTAGCGGGAGAGGTCGAGCAGTACTTC. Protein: CASSFLAGEVEQYF.

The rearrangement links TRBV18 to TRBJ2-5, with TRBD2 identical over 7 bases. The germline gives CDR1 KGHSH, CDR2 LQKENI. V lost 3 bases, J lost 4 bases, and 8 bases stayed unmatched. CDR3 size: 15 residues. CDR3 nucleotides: TGTGCCAGCTCACCGCCGGGGGGTCATGGAGAGACCCAGTACTTC. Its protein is CASSPPGGHGETQYF.

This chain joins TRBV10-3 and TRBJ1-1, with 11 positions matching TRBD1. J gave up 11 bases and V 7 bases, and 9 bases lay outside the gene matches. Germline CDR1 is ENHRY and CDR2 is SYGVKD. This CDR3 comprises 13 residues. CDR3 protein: CAINGQGAVRAFF. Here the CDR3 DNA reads TGTGCCATCAACGGACAGGGGGCAGTGCGGGCTTTCTTT.

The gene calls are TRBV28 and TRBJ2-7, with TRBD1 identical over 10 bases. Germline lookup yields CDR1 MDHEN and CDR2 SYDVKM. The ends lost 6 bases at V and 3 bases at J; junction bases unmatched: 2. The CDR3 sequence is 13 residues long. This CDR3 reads CASRRTGGYEQYV. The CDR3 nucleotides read TGTGCCAGCAGAAGGACAGGGGGCTACGAGCAGTACGTC.

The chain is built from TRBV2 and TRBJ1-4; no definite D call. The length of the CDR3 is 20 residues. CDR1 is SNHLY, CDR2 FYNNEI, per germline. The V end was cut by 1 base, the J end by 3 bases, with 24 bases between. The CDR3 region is CASSEVWAREYQSANEKLFF. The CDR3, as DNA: TGTGCCAGCAGTGAAGTGTGGGCGAGGGAATACCAGTCGGCTAATGAAAAACTGTTTTTT.

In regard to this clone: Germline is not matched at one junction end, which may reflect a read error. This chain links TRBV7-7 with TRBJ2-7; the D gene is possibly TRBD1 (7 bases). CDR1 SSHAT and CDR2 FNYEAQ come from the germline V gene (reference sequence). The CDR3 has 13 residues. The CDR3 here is CASSPTGEAEQYF. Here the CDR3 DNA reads TGTGCTAGCAGCCCAACAGGGGAGGCCGAGCAGTACTTC.

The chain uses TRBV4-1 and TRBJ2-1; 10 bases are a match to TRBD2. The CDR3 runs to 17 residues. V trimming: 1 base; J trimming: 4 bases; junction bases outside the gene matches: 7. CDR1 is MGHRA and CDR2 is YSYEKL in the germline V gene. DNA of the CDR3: TGCGCCAGCAGCCAAGTTAGTGGACTAGCGGTTTACAATGAGCAGTTCTTC. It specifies CASSQVSGLAVYNEQFF.

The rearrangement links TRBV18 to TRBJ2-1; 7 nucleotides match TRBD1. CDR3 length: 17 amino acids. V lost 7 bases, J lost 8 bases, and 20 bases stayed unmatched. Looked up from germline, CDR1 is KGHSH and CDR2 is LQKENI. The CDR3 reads CASFQGETGNHRDEQFF. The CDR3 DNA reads TGTGCCAGCTTCCAGGGGGAGACAGGAAACCATCGGGATGAGCAGTTCTTC.

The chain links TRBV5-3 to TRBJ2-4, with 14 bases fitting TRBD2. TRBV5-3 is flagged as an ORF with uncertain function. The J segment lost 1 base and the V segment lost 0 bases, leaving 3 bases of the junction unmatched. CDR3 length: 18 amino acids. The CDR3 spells CARSLGLAGGPAKNIQYF. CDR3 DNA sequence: TGTGCCAGAAGCTTGGGACTAGCGGGAGGGCCGGCCAAAAACATTCAGTACTTC.

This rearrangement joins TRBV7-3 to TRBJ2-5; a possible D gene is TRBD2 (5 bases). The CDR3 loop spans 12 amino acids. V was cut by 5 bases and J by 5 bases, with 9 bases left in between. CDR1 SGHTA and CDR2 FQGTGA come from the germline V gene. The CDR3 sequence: CASSRPGETQYF. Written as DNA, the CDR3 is TGTGCCAGCAGCCGGCCGGGGGAGACCCAGTACTTC. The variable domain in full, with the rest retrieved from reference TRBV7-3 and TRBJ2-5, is GAGVSQTPSNKVTEKGKYVELRCDPISGHTALYWYRQSLGQGPEFLIYFQGTGAADDSGLPNDRFFAVRPEGSVSTLKIQRTERGDSAVYLCASSRPGETQYFGPGTRLLVL.

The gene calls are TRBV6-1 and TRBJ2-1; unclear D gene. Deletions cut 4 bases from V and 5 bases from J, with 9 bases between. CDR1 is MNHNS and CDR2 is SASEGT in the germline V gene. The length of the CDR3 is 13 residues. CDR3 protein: CASSAIENNEQFF. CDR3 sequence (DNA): TGTGCCAGCAGTGCGATCGAGAACAATGAGCAGTTCTTC.

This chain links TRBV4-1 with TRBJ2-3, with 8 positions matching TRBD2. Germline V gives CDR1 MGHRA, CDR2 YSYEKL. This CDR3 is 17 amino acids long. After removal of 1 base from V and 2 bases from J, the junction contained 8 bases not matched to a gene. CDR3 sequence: CASSQGGLAGYTDTQYF. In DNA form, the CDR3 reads TGCGCCAGCAGCCAAGGGGGATTAGCGGGGTACACAGATACGCAGTATTTT.

CDR3 sequence (DNA): TGTGCCAGCGGAGGCGGGTGGGGATCCACCGGGGAGCTGTTTTTT. It translates to CASGGGWGSTGELFF. The chain combines TRBV2 with TRBJ2-2, with D tentatively TRBD2 (5 bases). Germline CDR1 is SNHLY and CDR2 is FYNNEI. V lost 8 bases, J lost 4 bases, and 17 bases lay in between. The CDR3 consists of 15 residues. The full variable domain, with the rest looked up from reference TRBV2 and TRBJ2-2, is EPEVTQTPSHQVTQMGQEVILRCVPISNHLYFYWYRQILGQKVEFLVSFYNNEISEKSEIFDDQFSVERPDGSNFTLKIRSTKLEDSAMYFCASGGGWGSTGELFFGEGSRLTVL.

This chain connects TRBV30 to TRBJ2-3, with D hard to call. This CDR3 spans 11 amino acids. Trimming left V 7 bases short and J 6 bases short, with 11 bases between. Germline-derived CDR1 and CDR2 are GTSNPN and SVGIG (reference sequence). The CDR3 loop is CASQVADTQYF. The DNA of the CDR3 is TGTGCCTCCCAGGTTGCCGATACGCAGTATTTT.

The chain's CDR3 is CASGSRGTAEAFF. CDR3 DNA: TGTGCCAGCGGGTCCAGAGGTACGGCTGAAGCTTTCTTT. The genes are TRBV6-5 and TRBJ1-1; D gene ambiguous. The V end was cut by 8 bases, the J end by 6 bases, with 16 bases between. This CDR3 region has 13 residues. Per germline, CDR1 MNHEY and CDR2 SVGAGI.